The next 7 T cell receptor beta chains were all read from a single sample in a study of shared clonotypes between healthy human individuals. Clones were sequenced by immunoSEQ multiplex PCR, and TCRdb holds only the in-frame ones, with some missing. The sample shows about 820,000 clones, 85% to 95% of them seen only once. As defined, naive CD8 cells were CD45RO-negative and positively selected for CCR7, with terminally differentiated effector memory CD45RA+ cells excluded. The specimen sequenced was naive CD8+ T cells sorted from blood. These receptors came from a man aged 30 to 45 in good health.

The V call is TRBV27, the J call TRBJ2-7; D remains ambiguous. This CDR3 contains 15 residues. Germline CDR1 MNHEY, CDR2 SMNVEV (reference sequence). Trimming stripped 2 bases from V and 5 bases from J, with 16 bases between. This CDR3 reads CASSLGSGWLHEQYF. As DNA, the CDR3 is TGTGCCAGCAGTTTAGGGTCAGGATGGCTTCACGAGCAGTACTTC.

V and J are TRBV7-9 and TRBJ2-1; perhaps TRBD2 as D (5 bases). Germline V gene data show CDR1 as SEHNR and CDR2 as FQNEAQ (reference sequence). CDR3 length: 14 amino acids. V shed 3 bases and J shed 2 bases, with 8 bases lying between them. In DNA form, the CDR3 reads TGTGCCAGCAGCTTTAGCGAGGCCTACAATGAGCAGTTCTTC. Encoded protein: CASSFSEAYNEQFF.

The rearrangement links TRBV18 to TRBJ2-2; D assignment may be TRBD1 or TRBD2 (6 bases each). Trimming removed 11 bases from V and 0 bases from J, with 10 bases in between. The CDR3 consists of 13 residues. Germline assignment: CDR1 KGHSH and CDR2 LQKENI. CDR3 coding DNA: TGTGCCGGGGGGCCTCCGAACACCGGGGAGCTGTTTTTT. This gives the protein CAGGPPNTGELFF.

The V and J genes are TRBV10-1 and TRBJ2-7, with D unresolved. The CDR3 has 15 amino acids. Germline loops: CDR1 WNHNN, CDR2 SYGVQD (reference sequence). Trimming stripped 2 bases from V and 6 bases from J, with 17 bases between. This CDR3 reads CASSELTSSFREQYF. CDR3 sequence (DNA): TGCGCCAGCAGTGAGCTGACCTCTTCGTTTCGCGAGCAGTACTTC.

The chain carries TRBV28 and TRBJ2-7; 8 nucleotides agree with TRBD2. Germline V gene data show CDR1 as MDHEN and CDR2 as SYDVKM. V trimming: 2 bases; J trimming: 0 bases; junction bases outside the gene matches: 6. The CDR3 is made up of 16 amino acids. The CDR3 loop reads CASSLMTSASSYEQYF. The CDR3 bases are TGTGCCAGCAGTTTAATGACTAGCGCCAGCTCCTACGAGCAGTACTTC. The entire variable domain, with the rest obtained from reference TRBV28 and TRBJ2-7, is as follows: DVKVTQSSRYLVKRTGEKVFLECVQDMDHENMFWYRQDPGLGLRLIYFSYDVKMKEKGDIPEGYSVSREKKERFSLILESASTNQTSMYLCASSLMTSASSYEQYFGPGTRLTVT.

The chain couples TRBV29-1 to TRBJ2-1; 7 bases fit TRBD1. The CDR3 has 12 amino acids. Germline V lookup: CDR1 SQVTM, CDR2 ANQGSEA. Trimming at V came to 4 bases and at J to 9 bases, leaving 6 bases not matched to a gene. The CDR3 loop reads CSVVDRRAEQFF. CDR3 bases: TGCAGCGTTGTGGACAGGCGGGCTGAGCAGTTCTTC.

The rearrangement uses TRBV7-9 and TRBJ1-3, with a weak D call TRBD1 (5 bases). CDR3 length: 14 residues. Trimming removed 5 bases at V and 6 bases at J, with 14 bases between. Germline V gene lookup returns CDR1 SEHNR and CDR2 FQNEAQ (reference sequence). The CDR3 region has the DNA TGTGCCAGCAGCCGACCGGGACTGTCAAACACCATATATTTT. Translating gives CASSRPGLSNTIYF.